Shown below are 27 T cell receptor beta chains from a single sample sequenced in a study of T cell repertoires in cytomegalovirus infection. TCRdb processed the reads anew with MiXCR; each CDR3 protein has one entry. This table holds fewer than 1,000,000 distinct CDR3 sequences, about 33% found once. Their antigens remain unidentified. Material: cultured CD8+ T cells from PBMCs, obtained from culture after CMV antigen stimulation. The origin of the receptors is a human donor in good health (CMV status not recorded). Some clones in this sample may be carry-over from other donors' samples.

There are a few counts of this clonotype. This rearrangement joins TRBV2 to TRBJ2-2; the match to TRBD2 covers 8 bases. The CDR3 extends over 15 amino acids. With 7 bases clipped from V and 1 base from J, the junction kept 5 bases outside the gene matches. The germline V gene has CDR1 SNHLY and CDR2 FYNNEI. Written as DNA, the CDR3 is TGTGCCAGCATCTCGGCGGGAGGGAACACCGGGGAGCTGTTTTTT. Translation gives CASISAGGNTGELFF. Full variable domain (missing parts from reference TRBV2 and TRBJ2-2): EPEVTQTPSHQVTQMGQEVILRCVPISNHLYFYWYRQILGQKVEFLVSFYNNEISEKSEIFDDQFSVERPDGSNFTLKIRSTKLEDSAMYFCASISAGGNTGELFFGEGSRLTVL.

The chain uses TRBV27 and TRBJ1-1; TRBD1 agrees at 7 bases. The CDR3 runs 14 residues. CDR1 MNHEY and CDR2 SMNVEV come from the germline V gene (reference sequence). With V trimmed by 8 bases and J by 5 bases, 11 bases remained unmatched. The CDR3: CASGPTGFRTEAFF. Written as DNA, the CDR3 is TGTGCCAGCGGCCCGACAGGGTTTCGTACTGAAGCTTTCTTT.

This chain connects TRBV7-6 to TRBJ2-5, with TRBD1 matching 8 bases. The V gene's germline CDR1 is SGHVS and CDR2 FNYEAQ. V gave up 1 base and J gave up 5 bases; unmatched junction bases: 15. This CDR3 has 18 amino acids. The DNA for the CDR3 is TGTGCCAGCAGCTTAGACCCGAGCTCCCCAGGGGGCGAGGAGACCCAGTACTTC. Protein product: CASSLDPSSPGGEETQYF.

This clonotype was observed at least ten times. V usage is TRBV7-2 and J usage is TRBJ1-1; D is possibly TRBD1 (5 bases). V was pared by 5 bases and J by 1 base, with 11 bases between. This CDR3 is built from 14 residues. Germline CDR1 SGHTA, CDR2 FQGNSA. For the CDR3, the DNA is TGTGCCAGCAGCCCCTGGGGGGGGAACACTGAAGCTTTCTTT. It is translated as CASSPWGGNTEAFF. Supplemented by reference TRBV7-2 and TRBJ1-1, the full variable domain reads GAGVSQSPSNKVTEKGKDVELRCDPISGHTALYWYRQSLGQGLEFLIYFQGNSAPDKSGLPSDRFSAERTGGSVSTLTIQRTQQEDSAVYLCASSPWGGNTEAFFGQGTRLTVV.

The sample holds a few counts of this clonotype. V usage is TRBV7-9 and J usage is TRBJ2-1, with 7 bases that match TRBD1. CDR1 and CDR2 (germline): SEHNR, FQNEAQ (reference sequence). The junction had 7 bases not matched to a gene; V was cut back by 5 bases and J by 9 bases. The CDR3 length is 13 residues. Here the CDR3 DNA reads TGTGCCAGCAGCGGTGAAGGGGGCACTGAGCAGTTCTTC. Its translation is CASSGEGGTEQFF.

Remarks on this clonotype: This may be a read error, as it is one base from a much larger clone. The chain recombines TRBV7-8 with TRBJ2-5; TRBD2 agrees at 8 bases. The CDR3 extends over 18 amino acids. The V and J ends lost 6 bases and 1 base, in that order; junction bases with no gene match: 16. Germline V gene lookup returns CDR1 SGHVS and CDR2 FQNEAQ. The chain's CDR3 is CASRSRPGLVDLQETQYF. The CDR3 nucleotides are TGTGCCAGCAGATCCAGGCCGGGACTAGTGGACCTCCAAGAGACCCAGTACTTC.

The table lists this clonotype with a few counts. The chain combines TRBV29-1 with TRBJ2-6; D is uncertain. Trimming shortened V by 4 bases and J by 0 bases, and 10 bases separated the two germline ends. This CDR3 contains 15 residues. Germline V gene sequence: CDR1 SQVTM, CDR2 ANQGSEA. The CDR3: CSVADTSSGANVLTF. The CDR3 coding sequence is TGCAGCGTTGCTGATACTTCCTCTGGGGCCAACGTCCTGACTTTC.

There are a few counts of this clonotype. The V call is TRBV7-9, the J call TRBJ1-3, with TRBD1 matching over 8 bases. With 8 bases clipped from V and 4 bases from J, the junction kept 7 bases outside the gene matches. Germline V CDR1 and CDR2: SEHNR, FQNEAQ (reference sequence). The CDR3 consists of 14 residues. The CDR3 reads CASPDRGQGNTIYF. The CDR3 nucleotides read TGTGCCAGCCCCGACAGGGGCCAAGGAAACACCATATATTTT.

CDR3 nucleotide sequence: TGTGCCAGCAGTTTTGGCGGGGGGCAGGATGAGCAGTTCTTC. This encodes CASSFGGGQDEQFF. The rearrangement joins TRBV27 to TRBJ2-1, with 8 bases lining up with TRBD2. Germline trimming cut 3 bases from V and 8 bases from J; bases unmatched to any gene: 6. Germline CDR1 is MNHEY and CDR2 is SMNVEV (reference sequence). CDR3 length: 14 amino acids.

The chain carries TRBV10-3 and TRBJ1-1; 7 nucleotides align to TRBD1. The CDR3 contains 12 residues. Germline V lookup: CDR1 ENHRY, CDR2 SYGVKD. The V segment lost 3 bases and the J segment 7 bases; nucleotides outside the gene matches: 2. CDR3 region: CAISEGDSEAFF. In DNA form, the CDR3 reads TGTGCCATCAGTGAAGGGGACAGTGAAGCTTTCTTT.

As DNA, the CDR3 is TGTGCCAGCTCACGCCAGGGAGACAGGGACTCTGGAAACACCATATATTTT. As protein: CASSRQGDRDSGNTIYF. The chain links TRBV6-6 to TRBJ1-3, with 7 bases fitting TRBD1. The germline gives CDR1 MNHNY, CDR2 SVGAGI (reference sequence). The CDR3 has 17 residues. J was trimmed by 0 bases and V by 8 bases; bases with no gene match: 13.

This clonotype came up a few times. This chain joins TRBV15 and TRBJ2-3; D call uncertain. Germline assignment: CDR1 LNHNV and CDR2 YYDKDF (reference sequence). V lost 6 bases to trimming and J lost 4 bases, with 11 bases between them. The CDR3 runs to 13 residues. CDR3 protein: CATSLGNPDTQYF. As DNA, the CDR3 is TGTGCCACCAGTCTAGGAAACCCAGATACGCAGTATTTT.

J is TRBJ1-1 and V is TRBV7-9; no clear D gene. Trimming took off 8 bases at V and 0 bases at J, with 7 bases between the two ends. CDR3 length: 12 residues. The germline V gene has CDR1 SEHNR and CDR2 FQNEAQ (reference sequence). CDR3 nucleotides: TGTGCCAGCCAGGAGATGAACACTGAAGCTTTCTTT. This codes for CASQEMNTEAFF. The complete variable domain, with remaining parts taken from reference TRBV7-9 and TRBJ1-1, reads DTGVSQNPRHKITKRGQNVTFRCDPISEHNRLYWYRQTLGQGPEFLTYFQNEAQLEKSRLLSDRFSAERPKGSFSTLEIQRTEQGDSAMYLCASQEMNTEAFFGQGTRLTVV.

As regards this clonotype: A much larger clone differs by one base, so this may be a read error. This sequence joins TRBV2 and TRBJ2-1; D ambiguous. CDR3 length: 14 amino acids. The V gene's germline CDR1 is SNHLY and CDR2 FYNNEI. The ends were cut back, 11 bases at V and 0 bases at J, with 14 bases in the middle. The CDR3 DNA is TGTGCCGGCATGGTAAGGGACTCCTACAATGAGCAGTTCTTC. Amino acid sequence: CAGMVRDSYNEQFF.

This clonotype was seen more than once but under ten times. This chain connects TRBV6-6 to TRBJ2-7; the D call may be TRBD1 or TRBD2 (5 bases each). Germline V lookup: CDR1 MNHNY, CDR2 SVGAGI (reference sequence). This CDR3 has 16 residues. V lost 7 bases, J lost 0 bases, and 19 bases lay in between. The DNA for the CDR3 is TGTGCCAGCACCGGGGACCTCGATAGGACCTCCTACGAGCAGTACTTC. Protein sequence: CASTGDLDRTSYEQYF.

The chain couples TRBV25-1 to TRBJ1-2, with no clear D. The CDR3 is 14 amino acids. V was pared by 4 bases and J by 4 bases, with 13 bases between. Germline-derived CDR1 and CDR2 are MGHDK and SYGVNS. The CDR3 is CASSGPSFSYGYTF. In DNA, the CDR3 is TGTGCCAGCAGTGGGCCATCCTTTAGCTATGGCTACACCTTC.

This clonotype has more than one count but fewer than ten. A read error may account for a junction end that differs from germline. V usage is TRBV25-1 and J usage is TRBJ1-6; weak D call: TRBD1 (5 bases). Germline CDR1 MGHDK, CDR2 SYGVNS. The CDR3 extends over 19 amino acids. The DNA of the CDR3 is TGTGCCAGCAGTGAATACTACCCTAGTCTGGGGACCTATAATCCACCCCTCCACTTT. This codes for CASSEYYPSLGTYNPPLHF. Variable domain in full (rest from reference TRBV25-1 and TRBJ1-6): EADIYQTPRYLVIGTGKKITLECSQTMGHDKMYWYQQDPGMELHLIHYSYGVNSTEKGDLSSESTVSRIRTEHFPLTLESARPSHTSQYLCASSEYYPSLGTYNPPLHFGNGTRLTVT.

This clonotype was detected a few times. The gene calls are TRBV27 and TRBJ1-2; 12 bases line up with TRBD1. The germline gives CDR1 MNHEY, CDR2 SMNVEV (reference sequence). The V and J ends lost 2 bases and 2 bases, in that order; junction bases with no gene match: 6. CDR3 length: 17 amino acids. The CDR3 region is CASSLIGTGGFNYGYTF. Here the CDR3 DNA reads TGTGCCAGCAGTTTAATTGGGACAGGGGGCTTCAACTATGGCTACACCTTC.

Only a few counts were recorded for this clonotype. The chain joins TRBV4-3 to TRBJ1-1; D may be TRBD1 (5 bases). Germline CDR1 LGHNA, CDR2 YSLEER. V was trimmed by 0 bases and J by 6 bases, leaving 14 bases between them. This CDR3 has 15 residues. CDR3 residues: CASSQDGGGYPEAFF. The CDR3 DNA reads as TGCGCCAGCAGCCAAGATGGCGGGGGGTACCCTGAAGCTTTCTTT.

This rearrangement joins TRBV2 to TRBJ1-1, with D maybe TRBD1 (5 bases). V dropped 4 bases and J dropped 7 bases, with 16 bases sitting between them. CDR1 and CDR2 (germline): SNHLY, FYNNEI. CDR3 length: 14 amino acids. CDR3 sequence: CASSGVGGAGEAFF. Written as DNA, the CDR3 is TGTGCCAGCAGTGGGGTTGGAGGGGCAGGTGAAGCTTTCTTT.

This clonotype has only a few counts. V gene TRBV28 combines with J gene TRBJ1-1; D gene unclear. The CDR3 covers 14 residues. The V end was cut by 4 bases, the J end by 6 bases, with 15 bases between. Germline V gene sequence: CDR1 MDHEN, CDR2 SYDVKM. The CDR3 protein is CASSSPPDGAEAFF. Here the CDR3 DNA reads TGTGCCAGCAGTTCTCCCCCTGATGGCGCTGAAGCTTTCTTT.

DNA for the CDR3: TGTGCCAGCAGTACTGCTGCAGGGATGAACACTGAAGCTTTCTTT. Translated, it gives CASSTAAGMNTEAFF. This sequence joins TRBV27 and TRBJ1-1, with D possibly TRBD1 on 5 matching bases. CDR3 size: 15 residues. Per the germline V gene, CDR1 is MNHEY and CDR2 is SMNVEV (reference sequence). The ends were cut back, 5 bases at V and 0 bases at J, with 13 bases in the middle.

In its sample, this clonotype was seen a few times. This chain links TRBV4-1 with TRBJ1-1; D remains ambiguous. Per the germline V gene, CDR1 is MGHRA and CDR2 is YSYEKL. Trimming pared 1 base from V and 4 bases from J, leaving 7 bases between. CDR3 length: 13 residues. DNA of the CDR3: TGCGCCAGCAGCCAAGGACGGAGCACTGAAGCTTTCTTT. It specifies CASSQGRSTEAFF.

The table lists this clonotype with a few counts. The chain combines TRBV6-1 with TRBJ2-7; maybe TRBD2 (6 bases). The CDR3 has 14 residues. Germline V gene data show CDR1 as MNHNS and CDR2 as SASEGT. The V end lost 5 bases, the J end lost 3 bases, and 14 bases lay between the germline ends. CDR3 coding DNA: TGTGCCAGCAGTCCCGACGATAGCGGCTACGAGCAGTACTTC. Its translation is CASSPDDSGYEQYF.

Comment on this clonotype: Possible read error: a much larger clone is one base away. The chain carries TRBV19 and TRBJ1-1; D perhaps matches TRBD1 (6 bases). The V end lost 3 bases, the J end lost 3 bases, and 8 bases lay between the germline ends. The CDR3 sequence is 13 residues long. Germline CDR1 LNHDA, CDR2 SQIVND (reference sequence). The CDR3 loop reads CASSMEGDTEAFF. As DNA, the CDR3 is TGTGCCAGTAGTATGGAGGGGGACACTGAAGCTTTCTTT.

The V call is TRBV7-9, the J call TRBJ1-2, with D possibly TRBD1 on 6 matching bases. Germline-derived CDR1 and CDR2 are SEHNR and FQNEAQ (reference sequence). The CDR3 is 18 residues long. V was pared by 5 bases and J by 2 bases, with 24 bases between. Written as DNA, the CDR3 is TGTGCCAGCAGCGCCGTCGGGCAGGGGTTGAGATCCAACTATGGCTACACCTTC. Translated, it gives CASSAVGQGLRSNYGYTF.

This chain connects TRBV2 to TRBJ2-1; TRBD2 aligns across 10 bases. From germline, CDR1 is SNHLY and CDR2 FYNNEI. The ends lost 2 bases at V and 4 bases at J; junction bases unmatched: 8. The CDR3 extends over 17 amino acids. This CDR3 is CASSETEETSGYNEQFF. In DNA, the CDR3 is TGTGCCAGCAGTGAAACCGAGGAGACTAGCGGGTACAATGAGCAGTTCTTC.